This entry concerns a single TCR beta chain. Its target is unknown. The V end was cut by 0 bases, the J end by 8 bases, with 11 bases between. From germline, CDR1 is LNHNV and CDR2 YYDKDF (reference sequence). This CDR3 has 14 residues. Uncontrolled infections, other autoimmune diseases, pregnancy or lactation led to exclusion of patients. This specimen comes from a study of T cells in Graves' hyperthyroidism and ophthalmopathy. Points from the study as a whole: From stable hyperthyroidism, ophthalmopathy was separated by a 13 V-J model.

Template material for amplifying TCR beta CDR3 regions consisted of RNA transcripts. An initial round of RT-PCR targeting the TCR CDR3 relied on the HTBI primer set. TCRdb reprocessed the multiplex PCR reads via MiXCR and lists one record per CDR3 protein. Of about 530,000 distinct CDR3 sequences listed, approximately 17% are singletons. Sequencing input: blood. V usage is TRBV15 and J usage is TRBJ1-5, with D maybe TRBD1 (5 bases). This TCR came from a woman aged 18-29 years with Graves' ophthalmopathy. CDR3 coding DNA: TGTGCCACCAGCAGAGACAGGGAAAGTGAGCCCCAGCATTTT. As protein: CATSRDRESEPQHF.